The 13 T cell receptor beta chains reported below all come from one sample, sequenced in a study of T cells in Graves' hyperthyroidism and ophthalmopathy. RNA transcripts served as the template for amplifying TCR beta CDR3 regions. HTBI primers drove first-round RT-PCR of the TCR CDR3. One entry per CDR3 protein results from TCRdb running MiXCR on the multiplex PCR reads. The repertoire holds approximately 320,000 distinct CDR3 sequences, with 16% as singletons. The sequencing sample was made of blood. These receptors all stem from a man between 25 and 39 years old with Graves' hyperthyroidism.

At least ten counts were recorded for this clonotype. The chain has TRBV6-5 and TRBJ1-6, with a weak D call TRBD1 (6 bases). Deletions cut 7 bases from V and 10 bases from J, with 11 bases between. Germline lookup yields CDR1 MNHEY and CDR2 SVGAGI. The length of the CDR3 is 12 residues. The CDR3 bases are TGTGCCAGCATTACAGGGACCTCACCCCTCCACTTT. The encoded protein is CASITGTSPLHF.

This clonotype came up a few times. The chain employs TRBV12-3 or TRBV12-4 and TRBJ2-7; 11 nucleotides line up with TRBD2. Trimming took 8 bases from V and 5 from J; bases not matched to a gene: 17. The CDR3 has 17 residues. The CDR3 reads CASCPPGSGTSGHEQYF. CDR3 DNA: TGTGCCAGCTGCCCCCCCGGATCCGGGACTAGCGGCCACGAGCAGTACTTC.

There are many counts of this clonotype. The CDR3 here is CASRGLAGFLGSWDDEQYF. In DNA form, the CDR3 reads TGTGCCAGCAGGGGACTAGCGGGGTTCTTAGGGAGTTGGGACGACGAGCAGTACTTC. The rearrangement joins TRBV27 to TRBJ2-7; TRBD2 agrees at 13 bases. J lost 5 bases, V lost 6 bases, and 19 bases had no gene match. The CDR3 covers 19 residues. The germline V gene encodes CDR1 MNHEY and CDR2 SMNVEV (reference sequence).

This clonotype was picked up many times. The chain links TRBV2 to TRBJ2-4, with 8 bases matching TRBD1. Trimming cost V 6 bases and J 3 bases; bases outside gene matches: 7. CDR3 length: 15 residues. Germline lookup yields CDR1 SNHLY and CDR2 FYNNEI. In nucleotides, the CDR3 is TGTGCCAGCAGCCAGGGGGCGTTGGGCAAAAACATTCAGTACTTC. Protein sequence: CASSQGALGKNIQYF.

The chain joins TRBV4-1 to TRBJ2-7; a possible D gene is TRBD2 (7 bases). Germline CDR1 and CDR2: MGHRA and YSYEKL. This CDR3 contains 16 residues. Trimming shortened V by 4 bases and J by 6 bases, and 22 bases separated the two germline ends. The CDR3, as DNA: TGCGCCAGCAGCCCCCCCGGGGGGCGGGAGACTGGCGAGCAGTACTTC. Its translation is CASSPPGGRETGEQYF.

The J gene is TRBJ1-3, the V gene TRBV9; 7 positions match TRBD1. In germline, CDR1 is SGDLS, CDR2 YYNGEE. The junction had 7 bases not matched to a gene; V was cut back by 3 bases and J by 1 base. The CDR3 covers 16 residues. CDR3 sequence reads: CASSARQGRSGNTIYF. The CDR3 DNA is TGTGCCAGCAGCGCGCGACAGGGCCGATCTGGAAACACCATATATTTT. The full variable domain, with the rest looked up from reference TRBV9 and TRBJ1-3, is DSGVTQTPKHLITATGQRVTLRCSPRSGDLSVYWYQQSLDQGLQFLIQYYNGEERAKGNILERFSAQQFPDLHSELNLSSLELGDSALYFCASSARQGRSGNTIYFGEGSWLTVV.

This clonotype was picked up many times. The chain uses TRBV10-1 and TRBJ2-5, with TRBD2 identical over 11 bases. This CDR3 has 16 residues. V shed 0 bases and J 1 base; nucleotides not matched to a gene: 1. CDR1 and CDR2 from the germline V gene are WNHNN and SYGVQD (reference sequence). This chain's CDR3 is CASSESTSGGQETQYF. The CDR3 DNA follows: TGCGCCAGCAGTGAGTCCACTAGCGGGGGCCAAGAGACCCAGTACTTC.

This clonotype appeared once. This may be a read error, as it is one base from a much larger clone. This rearrangement joins TRBV6-1 to TRBJ1-2, with D uncertain. Germline V gene sequence: CDR1 MNHNS, CDR2 SASEGT. V dropped 4 bases and J dropped 4 bases, with 16 bases sitting between them. This CDR3 has 15 residues. Written as DNA, the CDR3 is TGTGCCAGCAGTGTATGGGCAGGAGATGCCTATGGCTACACCTTC. Its protein product is CASSVWAGDAYGYTF.

At least ten counts were recorded for this clonotype. V gene TRBV27 combines with J gene TRBJ2-3, with D perhaps TRBD1 (5 bases). The CDR3 runs to 14 residues. Germline CDR1 MNHEY, CDR2 SMNVEV (reference sequence). Trimming cost V 4 bases and J 3 bases, with 11 bases left between them. The CDR3 loop is CASSSDSRTDTQYF. For the CDR3, the DNA is TGTGCCAGCAGTTCCGACAGCAGAACAGATACGCAGTATTTT.

This clonotype was picked up a small number of times. At one end, the junction sequence differs from germline, possibly due to a read error. The rearrangement links TRBV19 to TRBJ2-5; 7 nucleotides line up with TRBD1. The CDR3 is 15 amino acids. The germline V gene has CDR1 LNHDA and CDR2 SQIVND (reference sequence). The DNA of the CDR3 is TGTGCCAGTTCTTTAGCCGGGACAGAGCAAGTGACCCAGTACTTC. This translates into CASSLAGTEQVTQYF.

The rearrangement uses TRBV20-1 and TRBJ2-5, with 7 bases lining up with TRBD2. The length of the CDR3 is 16 residues. V dropped 6 bases and J dropped 0; count of bases not matched to a gene: 13. CDR1 and CDR2 from the germline V gene are DFQATT and SNEGSKA (reference sequence). CDR3 region: CSATELGRGYQETQYF. The DNA of the CDR3 is TGCAGTGCCACCGAACTGGGGCGGGGGTACCAAGAGACCCAGTACTTC.

In nucleotides, the CDR3 is TGCGCCAGCAGCTTGGGACAGGGGAATGGAGAGACCCAGTACTTC. Its protein is CASSLGQGNGETQYF. This chain uses TRBV5-1 with TRBJ2-5; 8 nucleotides agree with TRBD1. CDR1 and CDR2 from the germline V gene are SGHRS and YFSETQ. Trimming cost V 0 bases and J 4 bases; bases outside gene matches: 5. The CDR3 runs 15 residues. Looking up the rest from reference TRBV5-1 and TRBJ2-5 gives the full variable domain: KAGVTQTPRYLIKTRGQQVTLSCSPISGHRSVSWYQQTPGQGLQFLFEYFSETQRNKGNFPGRFSGRQFSNSRSEMNVSTLELGDSALYLCASSLGQGNGETQYFGPGTRLLVL.

In regard to this clonotype: One end of the junction is discordant with germline, which a read error may explain. The chain employs TRBV2 and TRBJ2-3, with 7 bases identical to TRBD2. This CDR3 region has 16 residues. The germline V gene encodes CDR1 SNHLY and CDR2 FYNNEI. CDR3 DNA: TGTGTCAGCAGTGTTCGAGCGGGACTTGGAATGGATACGCAGTATTTT. Its protein is CVSSVRAGLGMDTQYF.